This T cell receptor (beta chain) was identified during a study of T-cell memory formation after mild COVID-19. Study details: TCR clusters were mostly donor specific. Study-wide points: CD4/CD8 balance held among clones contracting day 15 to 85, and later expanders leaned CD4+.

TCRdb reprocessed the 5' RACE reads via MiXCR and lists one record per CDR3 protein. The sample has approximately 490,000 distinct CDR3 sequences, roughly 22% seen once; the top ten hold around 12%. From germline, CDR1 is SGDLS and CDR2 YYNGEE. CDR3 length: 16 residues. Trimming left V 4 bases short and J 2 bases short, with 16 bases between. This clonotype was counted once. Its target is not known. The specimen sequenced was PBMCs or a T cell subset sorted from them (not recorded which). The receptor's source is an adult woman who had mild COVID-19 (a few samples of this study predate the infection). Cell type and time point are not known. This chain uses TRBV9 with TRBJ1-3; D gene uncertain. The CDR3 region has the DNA TGTGCCAGCAGCCCGACCCACGGCCAGCCTGGAAACACCATATATTTT. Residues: CASSPTHGQPGNTIYF.